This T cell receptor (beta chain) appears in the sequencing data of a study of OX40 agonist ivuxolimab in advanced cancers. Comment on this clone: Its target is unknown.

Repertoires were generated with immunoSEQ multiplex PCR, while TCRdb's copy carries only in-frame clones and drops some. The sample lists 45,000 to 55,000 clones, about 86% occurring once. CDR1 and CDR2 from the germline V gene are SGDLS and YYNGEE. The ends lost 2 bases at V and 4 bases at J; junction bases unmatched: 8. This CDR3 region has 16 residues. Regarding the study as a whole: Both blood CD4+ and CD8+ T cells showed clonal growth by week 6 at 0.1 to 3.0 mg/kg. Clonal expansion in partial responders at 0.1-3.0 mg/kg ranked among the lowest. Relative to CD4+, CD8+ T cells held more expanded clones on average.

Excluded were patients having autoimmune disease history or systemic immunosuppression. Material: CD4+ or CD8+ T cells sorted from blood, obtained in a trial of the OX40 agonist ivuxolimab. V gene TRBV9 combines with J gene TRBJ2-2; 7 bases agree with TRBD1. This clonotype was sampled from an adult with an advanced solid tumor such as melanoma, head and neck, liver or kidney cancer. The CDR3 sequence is CASSVSGTESTGELFF. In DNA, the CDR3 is TGTGCCAGCAGCGTGTCCGGGACAGAATCCACCGGGGAGCTGTTTTTT.